One sample yielded the 5 T cell receptor beta chains listed below, sequenced in a study of T cells after posttransplantation cyclophosphamide (dated by TCRdb to 2016 to 2017). Naive T cells were defined as viable CD3+CD4+ or CD3+CD8+ cells that were CCR7+CD45RA+CD45RO-CD95-CD27+CD28+. Libraries were made using the immunoSEQ multiplex PCR assay. TCRdb carries this immuneACCESS record with in-frame sequences only. Its versions omit some clonotypes, under half of them owing to an unresolved V gene in the studies checked, with the rest unexplained. The sample has about 31,000 clones on record, 75% to 95% of them singletons. Roughly 0.23% of the sample lies in the top ten. The specimen was naive CD4+ T cells sorted from PBMCs. These receptors were collected from a woman aged 55-70 years in good health, CMV-negative, and a related stem cell transplant donor.

The chain couples TRBV15 to TRBJ2-5; the D is unclear. CDR1 is LNHNV, CDR2 YYDKDF, per germline (reference sequence). This CDR3 region has 17 residues. Trimming cost V 5 bases and J 4 bases, with 23 bases left between them. The CDR3 here is CATSSPHRGGFLETQYF. Written as DNA, the CDR3 is TGTGCCACCAGCTCACCCCACCGCGGCGGTTTTTTAGAGACCCAGTACTTC.

The chain's CDR3 is CSVEDGGQNYGYTF. The CDR3 nucleotides read TGCAGCGTTGAAGATGGTGGCCAAAACTATGGCTACACCTTC. The rearrangement links TRBV29-1 to TRBJ1-2; D remains unclear. Trimming took off 0 bases at V and 2 bases at J, with 10 bases between the two ends. The germline gives CDR1 SQVTM, CDR2 ANQGSEA. The CDR3 contains 14 residues.

Here the CDR3 reads CASSRTLSNQPQHF. In nucleotides, the CDR3 is TGTGCCAGCTCCCGGACACTTAGCAATCAGCCCCAGCATTTT. The genes are TRBV19 and TRBJ1-5; D possibly corresponds to TRBD1 (5 bases). V was shortened by 9 bases and J by 0 bases, with 12 bases between the two germline ends. The CDR3 length is 14 residues. CDR1 is LNHDA and CDR2 is SQIVND in the germline V gene (reference sequence).

This chain joins TRBV10-3 and TRBJ2-2; 9 bases are shared with TRBD2. Germline V gene lookup returns CDR1 ENHRY and CDR2 SYGVKD. The V and J ends lost 4 bases and 5 bases, in that order; junction bases with no gene match: 8. CDR3 length: 16 amino acids. The CDR3 DNA follows: TGTGCCATCAGTGGTGGTAGCGGGAGTGGGACCGGGGAGCTGTTTTTT. Amino acid sequence: CAISGGSGSGTGELFF.

This clone was seen only once. J is TRBJ2-3 and V is TRBV5-1; TRBD2 matches 11 bases. Germline CDR1 and CDR2: SGHRS and YFSETQ. V lost 0 bases, J lost 5 bases, and 2 bases stayed unmatched. CDR3 length equals 15 residues. The CDR3 loop is CASSLGGTSGDTQYF. CDR3 sequence (DNA): TGCGCCAGCAGCTTGGGGGGGACTAGCGGAGATACGCAGTATTTT.